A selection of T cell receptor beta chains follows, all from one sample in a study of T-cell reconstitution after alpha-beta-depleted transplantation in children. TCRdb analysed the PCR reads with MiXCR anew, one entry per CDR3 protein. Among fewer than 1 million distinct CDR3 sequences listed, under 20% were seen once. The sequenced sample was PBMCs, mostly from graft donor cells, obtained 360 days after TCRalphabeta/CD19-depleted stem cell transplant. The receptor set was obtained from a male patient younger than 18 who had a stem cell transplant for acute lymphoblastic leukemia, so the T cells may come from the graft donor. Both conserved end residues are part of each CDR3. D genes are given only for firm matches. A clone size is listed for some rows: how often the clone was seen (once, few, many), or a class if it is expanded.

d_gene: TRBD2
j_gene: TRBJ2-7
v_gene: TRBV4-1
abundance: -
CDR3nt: TGCGCCAGCAGCCGACTAGCGGGAGGTCGTCACGAGCAGTACTTC
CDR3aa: CASSRLAGGRHEQYF

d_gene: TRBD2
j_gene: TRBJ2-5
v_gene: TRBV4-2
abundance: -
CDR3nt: TGTGCCAGCAGCCAAGTATTATACCGGCGGGAGGGAGAAGAGACCCAGTACTTC
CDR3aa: CASSQVLYRREGEETQYF

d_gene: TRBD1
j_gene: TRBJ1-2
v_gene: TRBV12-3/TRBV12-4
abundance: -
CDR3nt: TGTGCCAGCAGTTTGGCACAGGGGGTCTATGGCTACACCTTC
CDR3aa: CASSLAQGVYGYTF

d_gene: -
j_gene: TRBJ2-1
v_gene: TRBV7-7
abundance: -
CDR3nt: TGTGCCAGCAGCCCAGGGTTCTCCGTCGACAATGAGCAGTTCTTC
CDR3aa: CASSPGFSVDNEQFF

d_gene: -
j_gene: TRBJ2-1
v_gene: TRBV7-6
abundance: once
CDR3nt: TGTGCCAGCAGCGATGTCGTCCCCCCGTACAGTGAGCAGTTCTTC
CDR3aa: CASSDVVPPYSEQFF

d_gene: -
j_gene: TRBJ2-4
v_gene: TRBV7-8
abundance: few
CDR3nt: TGTGCCAGCAGCTTTTATCGGGTACAGGGAAAAAACATTCAGTACTTC
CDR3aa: CASSFYRVQGKNIQYF

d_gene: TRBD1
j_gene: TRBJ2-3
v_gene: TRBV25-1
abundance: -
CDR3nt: TGTGCCAGCAGTGATTACAGGGGGAGCACAGATACGCAGTATTTT
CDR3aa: CASSDYRGSTDTQYF

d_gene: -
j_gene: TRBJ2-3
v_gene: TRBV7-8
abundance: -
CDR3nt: TGTGCCAGCAGCTACTTAACAGGGTTTGGTACTAGCACAGATACGCAGTATTTT
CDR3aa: CASSYLTGFGTSTDTQYF

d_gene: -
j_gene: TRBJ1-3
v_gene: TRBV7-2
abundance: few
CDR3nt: TGTGCCAGCAGCTTAATCAGGGTTCTAGGAAACACCATATATTTT
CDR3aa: CASSLIRVLGNTIYF

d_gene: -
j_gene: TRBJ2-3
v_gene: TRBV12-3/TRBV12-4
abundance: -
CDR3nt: TGTGCCAGCGTCGAGACTCCGGCTGGGGATACGCAGTATTTT
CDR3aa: CASVETPAGDTQYF

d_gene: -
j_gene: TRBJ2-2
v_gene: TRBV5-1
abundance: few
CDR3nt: TGCGCCAGCAGCCCCCTGGAGGGGGCCGGGGAGCTGTTTTTT
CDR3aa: CASSPLEGAGELFF

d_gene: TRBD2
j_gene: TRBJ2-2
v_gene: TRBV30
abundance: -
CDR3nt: TGTGCCTGGAGTCTGGAAGCGGGAGTATATCGGGAGCTGTTTTTT
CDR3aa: CAWSLEAGVYRELFF

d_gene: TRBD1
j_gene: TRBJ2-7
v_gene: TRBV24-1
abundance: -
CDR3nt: TGTGCCACCAACCGGACAGGGGAGGTATGCCACGAGCAGTACTTC
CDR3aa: CATNRTGEVCHEQYF

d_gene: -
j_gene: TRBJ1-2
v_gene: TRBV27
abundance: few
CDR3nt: TGTGCCAGCAGTTTGGCCCCCGCAGCATTCTATGGCTACACCTTC
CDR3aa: CASSLAPAAFYGYTF

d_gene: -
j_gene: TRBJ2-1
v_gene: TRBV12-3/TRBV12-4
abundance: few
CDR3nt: TGTGCCAGCAGCGTATCCCCCAGGGCGTACAATGAGCAGTTCTTC
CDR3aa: CASSVSPRAYNEQFF

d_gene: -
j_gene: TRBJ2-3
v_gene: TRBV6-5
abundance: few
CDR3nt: TGTGCCAGCAGTTACGACAGCTCCACAGATACGCAGTATTTT
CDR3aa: CASSYDSSTDTQYF

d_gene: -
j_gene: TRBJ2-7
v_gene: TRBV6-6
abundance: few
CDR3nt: TGTGCCAGCAGCCCCGGACCTTCCGAGCAGTACTTC
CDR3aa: CASSPGPSEQYF

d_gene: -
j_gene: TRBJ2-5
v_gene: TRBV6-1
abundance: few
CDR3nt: TGTGCCAGCAGCTCCTGGTCGCCCTCAGGGAGGGAGACCCAGTACTTC
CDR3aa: CASSSWSPSGRETQYF

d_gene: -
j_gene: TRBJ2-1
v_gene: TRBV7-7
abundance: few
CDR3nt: TGTGCCAGCAGCCCTAGTGGTCTAGACTCTTCTGAGCAGTTCTTC
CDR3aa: CASSPSGLDSSEQFF

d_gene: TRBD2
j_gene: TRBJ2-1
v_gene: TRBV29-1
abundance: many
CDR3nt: TGCAGCGTTAAACGGGGGGTAGATGGGGTCTCCTACAATGAGCAGTTCTTC
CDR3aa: CSVKRGVDGVSYNEQFF

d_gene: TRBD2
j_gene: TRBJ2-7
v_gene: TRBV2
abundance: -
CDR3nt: TGTGCCAGCAGCGTAACTAGCGGGAGTCTTTACGAGCAGTACTTC
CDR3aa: CASSVTSGSLYEQYF

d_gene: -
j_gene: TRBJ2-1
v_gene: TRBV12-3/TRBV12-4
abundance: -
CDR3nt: TGTGCCAGCAGTCAGGGGGGACAGTTCTTC
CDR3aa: CASSQGGQFF

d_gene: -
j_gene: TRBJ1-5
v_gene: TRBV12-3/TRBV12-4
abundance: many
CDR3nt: TGTGCCAGCACCAACCCTCCGGGGCCCCAGCATTTT
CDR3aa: CASTNPPGPQHF

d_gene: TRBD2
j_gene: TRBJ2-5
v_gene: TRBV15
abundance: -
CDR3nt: TGTGCCACCAGCAGAGATCTGAGGCGGGAGAAAGAGACCCAGTACTTC
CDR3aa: CATSRDLRREKETQYF

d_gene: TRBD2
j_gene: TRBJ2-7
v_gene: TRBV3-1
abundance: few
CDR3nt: TGTGCCAGCAGCCAATGGACTAGCGGAGGGGACGAGCAGTACTTC
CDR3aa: CASSQWTSGGDEQYF

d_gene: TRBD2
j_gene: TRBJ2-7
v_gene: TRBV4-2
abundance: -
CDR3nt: TGTGCCAGCAGCCCTCTAGCGGAATTTTCCTACGAGCAGTACTTC
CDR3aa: CASSPLAEFSYEQYF

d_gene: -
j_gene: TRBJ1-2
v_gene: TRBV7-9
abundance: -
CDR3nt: TGTGCCAGCATCCGGGACGGGTCCTATGGCTACACCTTC
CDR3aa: CASIRDGSYGYTF

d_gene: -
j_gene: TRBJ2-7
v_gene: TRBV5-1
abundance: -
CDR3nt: TGCGCCAGCAGCTTGTCGGCGGCGAGCTCCTACGAGCAGTACTTC
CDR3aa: CASSLSAASSYEQYF

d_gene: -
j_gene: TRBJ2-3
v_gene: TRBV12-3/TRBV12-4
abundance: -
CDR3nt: TGTGCCAGCAAACTAGTGGGAGATACGCAGTATTTT
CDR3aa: CASKLVGDTQYF

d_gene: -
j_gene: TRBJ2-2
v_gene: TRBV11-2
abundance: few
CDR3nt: TGTGCCAGCAGCTTAGGCCCGGGGGTCGGGGAGCTGTTTTTT
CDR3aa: CASSLGPGVGELFF

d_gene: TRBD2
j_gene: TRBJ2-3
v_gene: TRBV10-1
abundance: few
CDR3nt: TGCGCCAGCAGTACTGGACTAGCGGGATGGAGCACAGATACGCAGTATTTT
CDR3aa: CASSTGLAGWSTDTQYF

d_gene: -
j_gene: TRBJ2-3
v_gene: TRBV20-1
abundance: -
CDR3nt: TGCAGTGCCGCTAGCGGCACAGATACGCAGTATTTT
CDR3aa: CSAASGTDTQYF

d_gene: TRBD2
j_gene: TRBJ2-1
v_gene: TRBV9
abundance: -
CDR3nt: TGTGCCAGCCGACCCCCACCAATAGCGGGAAGATACAATGAGCAGTTCTTC
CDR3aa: CASRPPPIAGRYNEQFF

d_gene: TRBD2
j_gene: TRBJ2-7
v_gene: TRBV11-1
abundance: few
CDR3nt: TGTGCCAGCAGCTTTTCTCTCCCTAGCGGCTACGAGCAGTACTTC
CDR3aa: CASSFSLPSGYEQYF

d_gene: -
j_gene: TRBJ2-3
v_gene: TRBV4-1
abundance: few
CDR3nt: TGCGCCAGCAGCCAAGGTCCCAGCGGGAGCACAGATACGCAGTATTTT
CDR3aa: CASSQGPSGSTDTQYF

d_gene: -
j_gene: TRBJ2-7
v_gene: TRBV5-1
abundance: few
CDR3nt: TGCGCCAGCAGCTTGGCCCCAGGGGTCCACGAGCAGTACTTC
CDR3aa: CASSLAPGVHEQYF

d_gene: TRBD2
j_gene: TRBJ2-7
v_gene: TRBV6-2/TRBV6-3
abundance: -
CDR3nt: TGTGCCAGCAGTTACGGGCTAGCGGCTTACGAGCAGTACTTC
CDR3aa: CASSYGLAAYEQYF